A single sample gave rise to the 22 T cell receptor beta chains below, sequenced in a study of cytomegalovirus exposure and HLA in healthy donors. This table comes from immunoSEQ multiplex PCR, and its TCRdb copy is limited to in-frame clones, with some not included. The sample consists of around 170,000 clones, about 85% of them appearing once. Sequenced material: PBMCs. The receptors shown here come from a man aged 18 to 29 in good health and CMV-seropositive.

This CDR3 reads CASSDQGTGELFF. The CDR3, as DNA: TGTGCCAGCAGTGATCAGGGAACCGGGGAGCTGTTTTTT. The chain carries TRBV6-4 and TRBJ2-2; D might be TRBD1 (5 bases). Trimming left V 3 bases short and J 5 bases short, with 7 bases between. This CDR3 contains 13 residues. Germline CDR1 is MRHNA and CDR2 is SNTAGT.

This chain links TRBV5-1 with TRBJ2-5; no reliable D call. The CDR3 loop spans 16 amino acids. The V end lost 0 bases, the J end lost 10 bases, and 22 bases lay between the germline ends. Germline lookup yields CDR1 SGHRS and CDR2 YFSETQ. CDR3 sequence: CASSLVPVIGESVQYF. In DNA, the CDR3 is TGCGCCAGCAGCTTGGTTCCAGTTATCGGCGAGAGCGTCCAGTACTTC.

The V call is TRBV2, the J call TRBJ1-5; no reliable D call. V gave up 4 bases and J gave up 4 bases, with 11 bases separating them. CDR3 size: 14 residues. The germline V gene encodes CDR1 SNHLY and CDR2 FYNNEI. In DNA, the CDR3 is TGTGCCAGCAGTGGAGAGGGCGGGAATCAGCCCCAGCATTTT. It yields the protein CASSGEGGNQPQHF.

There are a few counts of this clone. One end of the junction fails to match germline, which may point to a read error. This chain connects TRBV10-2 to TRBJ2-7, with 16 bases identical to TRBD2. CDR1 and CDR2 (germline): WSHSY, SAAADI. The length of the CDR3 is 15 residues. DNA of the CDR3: TGCGCCAGCAGCTCGGGACTAGCGGGGGGGCCCCCCGGGGACTTC. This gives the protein CASSSGLAGGPPGDF.

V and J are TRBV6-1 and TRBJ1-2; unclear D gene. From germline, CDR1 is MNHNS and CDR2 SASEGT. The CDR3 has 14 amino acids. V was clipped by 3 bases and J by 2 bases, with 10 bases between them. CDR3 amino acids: CASSEDGGNYGYTF. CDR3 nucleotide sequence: TGTGCCAGCAGTGAGGACGGAGGGAACTATGGCTACACCTTC.

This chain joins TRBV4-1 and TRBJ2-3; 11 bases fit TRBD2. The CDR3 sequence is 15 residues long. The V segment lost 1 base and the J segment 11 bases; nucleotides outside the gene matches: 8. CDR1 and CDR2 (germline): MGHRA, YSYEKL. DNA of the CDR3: TGCGCCAGCAGCCAAGTATTAGCGGGAGGGTTTAGGCAGTATTTT. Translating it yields CASSQVLAGGFRQYF.

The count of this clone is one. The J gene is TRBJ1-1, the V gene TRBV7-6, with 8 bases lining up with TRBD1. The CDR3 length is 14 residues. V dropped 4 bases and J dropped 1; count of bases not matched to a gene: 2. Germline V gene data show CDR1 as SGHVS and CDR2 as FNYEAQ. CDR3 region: CASSSGTGNTEAFF. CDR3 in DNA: TGTGCCAGCAGCTCCGGGACAGGGAACACTGAAGCTTTCTTT.

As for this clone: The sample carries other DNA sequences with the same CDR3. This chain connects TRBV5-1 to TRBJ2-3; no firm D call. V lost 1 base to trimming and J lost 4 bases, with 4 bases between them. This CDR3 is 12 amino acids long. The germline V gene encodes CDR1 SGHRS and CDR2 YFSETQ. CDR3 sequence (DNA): TGCGCCAGCAGCTTGTCAGCAGATACGCAGTATTTT. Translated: CASSLSADTQYF. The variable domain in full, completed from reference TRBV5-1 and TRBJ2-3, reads KAGVTQTPRYLIKTRGQQVTLSCSPISGHRSVSWYQQTPGQGLQFLFEYFSETQRNKGNFPGRFSGRQFSNSRSEMNVSTLELGDSALYLCASSLSADTQYFGPGTRLTVL.

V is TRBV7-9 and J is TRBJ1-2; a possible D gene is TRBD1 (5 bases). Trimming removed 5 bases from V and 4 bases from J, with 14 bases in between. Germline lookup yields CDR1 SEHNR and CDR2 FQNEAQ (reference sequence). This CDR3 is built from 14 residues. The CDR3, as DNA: TGTGCCAGCAGCCCGCGGACAAGTCGCTATGGCTACACCTTC. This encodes CASSPRTSRYGYTF.

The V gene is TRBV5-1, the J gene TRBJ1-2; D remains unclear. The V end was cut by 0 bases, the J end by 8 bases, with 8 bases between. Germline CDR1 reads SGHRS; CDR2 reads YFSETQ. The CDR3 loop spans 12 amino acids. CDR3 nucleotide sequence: TGCGCCAGCAGCTTGGACGGGATGGGCTACACCTTC. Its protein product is CASSLDGMGYTF.

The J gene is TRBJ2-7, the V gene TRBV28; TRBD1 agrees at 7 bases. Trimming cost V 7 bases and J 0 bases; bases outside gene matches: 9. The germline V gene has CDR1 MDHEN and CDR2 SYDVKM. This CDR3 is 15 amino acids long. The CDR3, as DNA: TGTGCCAGCATTCTTGCCGGGACAGCCTCCTACGAGCAGTACTTC. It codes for CASILAGTASYEQYF. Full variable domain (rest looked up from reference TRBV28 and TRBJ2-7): DVKVTQSSRYLVKRTGEKVFLECVQDMDHENMFWYRQDPGLGLRLIYFSYDVKMKEKGDIPEGYSVSREKKERFSLILESASTNQTSMYLCASILAGTASYEQYFGPGTRLTVT.

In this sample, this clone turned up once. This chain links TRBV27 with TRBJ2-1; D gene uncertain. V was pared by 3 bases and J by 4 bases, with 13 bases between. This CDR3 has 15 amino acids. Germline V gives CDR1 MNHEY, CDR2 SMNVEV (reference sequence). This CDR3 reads CASSLRMPRYNEQFF. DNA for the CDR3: TGTGCCAGCAGTTTGAGGATGCCCCGGTACAATGAGCAGTTCTTC.

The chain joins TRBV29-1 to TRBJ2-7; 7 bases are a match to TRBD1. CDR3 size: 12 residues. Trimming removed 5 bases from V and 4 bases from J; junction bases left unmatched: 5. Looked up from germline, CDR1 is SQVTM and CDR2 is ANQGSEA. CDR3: CSVKGQPYEQYF. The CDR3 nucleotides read TGCAGCGTTAAGGGACAGCCTTACGAGCAGTACTTC.

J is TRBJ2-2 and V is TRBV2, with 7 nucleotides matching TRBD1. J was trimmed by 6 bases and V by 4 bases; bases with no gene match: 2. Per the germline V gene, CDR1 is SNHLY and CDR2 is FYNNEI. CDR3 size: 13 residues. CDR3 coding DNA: TGTGCCAGCAGTGTTGGACAGGCCGGGGAGCTGTTTTTT. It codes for CASSVGQAGELFF.

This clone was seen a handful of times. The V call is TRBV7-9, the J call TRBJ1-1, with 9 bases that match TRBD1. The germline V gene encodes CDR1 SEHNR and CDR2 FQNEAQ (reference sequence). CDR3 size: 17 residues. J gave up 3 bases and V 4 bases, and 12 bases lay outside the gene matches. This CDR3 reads CASSSSPGTGFDTEAFF. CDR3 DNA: TGTGCCAGCAGCTCCAGTCCCGGGACAGGGTTTGACACTGAAGCTTTCTTT.

CDR3 in amino acids: CASSPQGDRGPEGGTQYF. The CDR3 coding sequence is TGTGCCAGCAGCCCTCAGGGGGACAGGGGGCCCGAGGGGGGTACGCAGTATTTT. The chain is built from TRBV9 and TRBJ2-3; TRBD1 agrees at 12 bases. V gave up 4 bases and J gave up 8 bases; unmatched junction bases: 17. The CDR3 is made up of 18 amino acids. The germline V gene encodes CDR1 SGDLS and CDR2 YYNGEE. Full variable domain (remainder filled in from reference TRBV9 and TRBJ2-3): DSGVTQTPKHLITATGQRVTLRCSPRSGDLSVYWYQQSLDQGLQFLIQYYNGEERAKGNILERFSAQQFPDLHSELNLSSLELGDSALYFCASSPQGDRGPEGGTQYFGPGTRLTVL.

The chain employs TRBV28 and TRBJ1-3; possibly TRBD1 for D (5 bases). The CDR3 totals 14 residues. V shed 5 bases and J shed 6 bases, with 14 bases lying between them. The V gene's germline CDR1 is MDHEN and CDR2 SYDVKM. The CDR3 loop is CASSRGGDLNTIYF. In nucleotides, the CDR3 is TGTGCCAGCAGTCGAGGTGGGGACTTAAACACCATATATTTT. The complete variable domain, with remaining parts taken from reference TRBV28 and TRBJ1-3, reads DVKVTQSSRYLVKRTGEKVFLECVQDMDHENMFWYRQDPGLGLRLIYFSYDVKMKEKGDIPEGYSVSREKKERFSLILESASTNQTSMYLCASSRGGDLNTIYFGEGSWLTVV.

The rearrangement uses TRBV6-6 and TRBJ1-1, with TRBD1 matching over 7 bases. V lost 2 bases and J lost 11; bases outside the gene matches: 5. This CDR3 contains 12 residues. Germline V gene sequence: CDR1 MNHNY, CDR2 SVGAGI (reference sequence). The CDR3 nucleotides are TGTGCCAGCAGTTACGGGACAGAAAGGGCTTTCTTT. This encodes CASSYGTERAFF.

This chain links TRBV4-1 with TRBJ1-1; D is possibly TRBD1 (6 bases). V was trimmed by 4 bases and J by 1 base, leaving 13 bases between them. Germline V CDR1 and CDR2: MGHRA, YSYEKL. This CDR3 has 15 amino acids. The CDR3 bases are TGCGCCAGCAGCCCGTTACAGGGATGGAACACTGAAGCTTTCTTT. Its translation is CASSPLQGWNTEAFF.

CDR3 coding DNA: TGCAGCGTTGTCCACGAGAGCTCCTACGAGCAGTACTTC. Translation gives CSVVHESSYEQYF. This chain joins TRBV29-1 and TRBJ2-7; D unresolved. CDR1 SQVTM and CDR2 ANQGSEA come from the germline V gene. CDR3 length equals 13 residues. The ends were cut back, 4 bases at V and 0 bases at J, with 10 bases in the middle.

The CDR3 coding sequence is TGTGCCTGGAGCCGTACTCGGGGGACCCAAGAGGGAAATCAGCCCCAGCATTTT. Translation gives CAWSRTRGTQEGNQPQHF. J is TRBJ1-5 and V is TRBV30, with D possibly matching TRBD1 (5 bases). The V end was cut by 3 bases, the J end by 4 bases, with 25 bases between. The CDR3 loop spans 18 amino acids. Germline CDR1 GTSNPN, CDR2 SVGIG (reference sequence).

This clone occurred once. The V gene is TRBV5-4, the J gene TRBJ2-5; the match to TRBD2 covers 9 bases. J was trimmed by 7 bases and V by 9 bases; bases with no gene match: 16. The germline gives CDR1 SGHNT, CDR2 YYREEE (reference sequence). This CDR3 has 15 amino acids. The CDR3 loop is CATGGGREGGGTQYF. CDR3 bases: TGTGCCACCGGCGGTGGGCGGGAGGGGGGCGGGACCCAGTACTTC.